Presented here are 24 T cell receptor beta chains from one specimen sequenced in a study of early T cells in non-severe SARS-CoV-2 infection. Via MiXCR, TCRdb re-called the 5' RACE reads, giving one row per CDR3 protein. The sample has about 39,000 distinct CDR3 sequences; around 4.1% are singletons. The sample was whole blood. Receptors were obtained from an adult who was a healthcare worker with PCR-confirmed SARS-CoV-2 infection or an uninfected control (not recorded which).

This clonotype came up many times. V usage is TRBV5-1 and J usage is TRBJ2-3; tentatively, D is TRBD1 (5 bases). Germline V gene sequence: CDR1 SGHRS, CDR2 YFSETQ. V shed 4 bases and J shed 2 bases, with 14 bases lying between them. The CDR3 sequence is 15 residues long. CDR3 sequence: CASSIRTGPTDTQYF. In DNA, the CDR3 is TGCGCCAGCAGCATCCGCACAGGACCCACAGATACGCAGTATTTT.

This clonotype has a count of ten or more. The CDR3 nucleotides are TGTGCCTGGAGTGTAGGTCAGGGGGCCTTGGGCTACACCTTC. This codes for CAWSVGQGALGYTF. The J gene is TRBJ1-2, the V gene TRBV30; 8 bases line up with TRBD1. Germline-derived CDR1 and CDR2 are GTSNPN and SVGIG (reference sequence). The CDR3 is made up of 14 amino acids. V was pared by 0 bases and J by 8 bases, with 8 bases of the junction left unmatched.

This clonotype was recorded at least ten times. The V and J genes are TRBV6-1 and TRBJ2-1; 8 bases align to TRBD1. With V trimmed by 5 bases and J by 4 bases, 7 bases remained unmatched. The CDR3 spans 15 residues. Germline V gene data show CDR1 as MNHNS and CDR2 as SASEGT. The CDR3 DNA reads as TGTGCCAGCAGTTCCGGGACAGGAGAATACAATGAGCAGTTCTTC. Residues: CASSSGTGEYNEQFF.

This clonotype occurred many times. The chain uses TRBV28 and TRBJ2-1; no definite D call. Per germline, CDR1 MDHEN and CDR2 SYDVKM. This CDR3 comprises 13 residues. With 0 bases removed from V and 5 bases from J, the gap between germline ends came to 5 bases. For the CDR3, the DNA is TGTGCCAGCAGTTTATGGGCGGACAATGAGCAGTTCTTC. Residues: CASSLWADNEQFF.

The rearrangement uses TRBV18 and TRBJ2-5; D may be TRBD2 (6 bases). This CDR3 is 15 amino acids long. V dropped 1 base and J dropped 5 bases, with 14 bases sitting between them. Per the germline V gene, CDR1 is KGHSH and CDR2 is LQKENI. As DNA, the CDR3 is TGTGCCAGCTCACCACGACCTAGCGTAGAGGAGACCCAGTACTTC. As protein: CASSPRPSVEETQYF.

There are a few counts of this clonotype. The chain carries TRBV7-8 and TRBJ2-5; D perhaps matches TRBD1 (5 bases). Germline V gives CDR1 SGHVS, CDR2 FQNEAQ. The CDR3 sequence is 14 residues long. V gave up 5 bases and J gave up 0 bases, with 10 bases separating them. CDR3 in DNA: TGTGCCAGCAGCCTCGACAGCTACCAAGAGACCCAGTACTTC. Its translation: CASSLDSYQETQYF.

Ten or more counts support this clonotype. The chain combines TRBV7-9 with TRBJ1-2; D might be TRBD1 (5 bases). This CDR3 is built from 15 residues. Germline loops: CDR1 SEHNR, CDR2 FQNEAQ (reference sequence). V lost 1 base and J 5 bases, leaving 14 bases between the germline ends. CDR3 in DNA: TGTGCCAGCAGCTTAGGGGGCTTAGCCGAGTATGGCTACACCTTC. It specifies CASSLGGLAEYGYTF.

The sample holds many counts of this clonotype. The chain joins TRBV7-8 to TRBJ1-2, with D perhaps TRBD1 (6 bases). Per the germline V gene, CDR1 is SGHVS and CDR2 is FQNEAQ. The CDR3 has 15 amino acids. Deletions cut 5 bases from V and 4 bases from J, with 17 bases between. The CDR3 spells CASSTNREASYGYTF. The CDR3 region has the DNA TGTGCCAGCAGCACAAACAGGGAGGCGTCCTATGGCTACACCTTC.

The CDR3: CSARDRRGRQETQYF. As DNA, the CDR3 is TGCAGTGCTAGAGATCGCAGGGGCCGGCAAGAGACCCAGTACTTC. J is TRBJ2-5 and V is TRBV20-1; tentatively, D is TRBD1 (6 bases). This CDR3 spans 15 amino acids. Germline CDR1 and CDR2: DFQATT and SNEGSKA (reference sequence). V lost 0 bases to trimming and J lost 2 bases, with 13 bases between them.

This clonotype was observed many times. The chain is built from TRBV29-1 and TRBJ2-3; unclear D gene. The ends were cut back, 7 bases at V and 0 bases at J, with 8 bases in the middle. This CDR3 comprises 12 residues. Per germline, CDR1 SQVTM and CDR2 ANQGSEA. Here the CDR3 DNA reads TGCAGCGCCTCCCAGAGCACAGATACGCAGTATTTT. As protein: CSASQSTDTQYF.

This clonotype is labeled as medium-sized. The chain is built from TRBV20-1 and TRBJ1-1; 7 positions agree with TRBD1. The germline CDR1 and CDR2 sequences are DFQATT and SNEGSKA (reference sequence). The CDR3 runs to 13 residues. Germline trimming cut 1 base from V and 3 bases from J; bases unmatched to any gene: 2. The CDR3 region is CSARGDRDTEAFF. The DNA of the CDR3 is TGCAGTGCTAGAGGAGACAGGGACACTGAAGCTTTCTTT.

The V gene is TRBV12-3 or TRBV12-4, the J gene TRBJ2-2, with unresolved D. V dropped 5 bases and J dropped 6 bases, with 7 bases sitting between them. The CDR3 contains 12 residues. The CDR3 nucleotides read TGTGCCAGCAGTGGGGTCCCCGGGGAGCTGTTTTTT. Translated: CASSGVPGELFF.

V and J are TRBV29-1 and TRBJ2-2, with TRBD2 matching 7 bases. V was clipped by 0 bases and J by 2 bases; unmatched bases: 6. Per germline, CDR1 SQVTM and CDR2 ANQGSEA. The CDR3 is made up of 16 amino acids. The CDR3: CSVEEGSGPNTGELFF. In DNA, the CDR3 is TGCAGCGTTGAAGAGGGTAGCGGGCCCAACACCGGGGAGCTGTTTTTT.

As concerns this clonotype: This may arise from a read error, as a much more abundant clone is one base away. This chain connects TRBV5-1 to TRBJ2-7, with TRBD2 identical over 7 bases. V was clipped by 4 bases and J by 3 bases; unmatched bases: 10. The germline V gene has CDR1 SGHRS and CDR2 YFSETQ. This CDR3 spans 15 amino acids. CDR3 protein: CASSPKTSRNYEQYF. The CDR3 coding sequence is TGCGCCAGCAGCCCGAAGACTAGCAGGAACTACGAGCAGTACTTC.

The sample holds many counts of this clonotype. The V call is TRBV6-1, the J call TRBJ1-2; 8 bases line up with TRBD1. The CDR3 consists of 13 residues. Trimming cost V 6 bases and J 4 bases; bases outside gene matches: 4. Germline V gene lookup returns CDR1 MNHNS and CDR2 SASEGT. The CDR3 sequence is CASRSGGTYGYTF. The CDR3 DNA sequence: TGTGCCAGCAGATCAGGGGGCACCTATGGCTACACCTTC.

This clonotype has ten or more counts. V usage is TRBV29-1 and J usage is TRBJ1-1; 8 nucleotides match TRBD1. V lost 6 bases and J lost 0; bases outside the gene matches: 3. Germline CDR1 SQVTM, CDR2 ANQGSEA. The length of the CDR3 is 13 residues. The chain's CDR3 is CSVHRGVNTEAFF. CDR3 in DNA: TGCAGCGTGCACAGGGGGGTGAACACTGAAGCTTTCTTT.

This clonotype was found many times. The chain uses TRBV19 and TRBJ2-7, with 7 bases lining up with TRBD2. This CDR3 region has 15 residues. V shed 5 bases, J shed 3 bases, and the junction held 10 bases outside the gene matches. CDR1 and CDR2 from the germline V gene are LNHDA and SQIVND (reference sequence). CDR3 coding DNA: TGTGCCAGTAGTTCAGTCTCCACGGGGGGCTACGAGCAGTACTTC. It is translated as CASSSVSTGGYEQYF. Full variable domain (remainder filled in from reference TRBV19 and TRBJ2-7): DGGITQSPKYLFRKEGQNVTLSCEQNLNHDAMYWYRQDPGQGLRLIYYSQIVNDFQKGDIAEGYSVSREKKESFPLTVTSAQKNPTAFYLCASSSVSTGGYEQYFGPGTRLTVT.

J is TRBJ2-1 and V is TRBV29-1; 13 bases are shared with TRBD2. This CDR3 contains 14 residues. Germline V CDR1 and CDR2: SQVTM, ANQGSEA. The J segment lost 4 bases and the V segment lost 7 bases, leaving 4 bases of the junction unmatched. The CDR3 DNA is TGCAGCGCAGTGGGACTAGCGGGATACAATGAGCAGTTCTTC. Protein product: CSAVGLAGYNEQFF.

This clonotype was observed many times. The chain links TRBV9 to TRBJ2-7; D tentatively reads TRBD1 or TRBD2 (5 bases each). Germline lookup yields CDR1 SGDLS and CDR2 YYNGEE. This CDR3 is 14 amino acids long. Trimming shortened V by 0 bases and J by 0 bases, and 7 bases separated the two germline ends. The CDR3 region has the DNA TGTGCCAGCAGCGTAGGGGGGAGCTCCTACGAGCAGTACTTC. Translated, it gives CASSVGGSSYEQYF.

This clonotype appeared many times. The chain carries TRBV10-3 and TRBJ1-5, with D unresolved. Germline V gene data show CDR1 as ENHRY and CDR2 as SYGVKD. The CDR3 has 13 amino acids. V was cut by 3 bases and J by 3 bases, with 6 bases left in between. CDR3 bases: TGTGCCATCAGTGATCAGACCAATCAGCCCCAGCATTTT. Amino acid sequence: CAISDQTNQPQHF.

This clonotype was seen more than once but under ten times. The rearrangement joins TRBV3-1 to TRBJ1-4; 8 bases line up with TRBD1. This CDR3 comprises 16 residues. The germline V gene encodes CDR1 LGHDT and CDR2 YNNKEL (reference sequence). V was pared by 4 bases and J by 5 bases, with 9 bases of the junction left unmatched. The CDR3: CASSRGQGAPNEKLFF. CDR3 DNA: TGTGCCAGCAGCCGCGGCCAGGGGGCACCCAATGAAAAACTGTTTTTT.

Only a few counts were recorded for this clonotype. This chain connects TRBV11-2 to TRBJ2-7, with D possibly matching TRBD2 (5 bases). This CDR3 region has 15 residues. Per the germline V gene, CDR1 is SGHAT and CDR2 is FQNNGV. V lost 0 bases to trimming and J lost 3 bases, with 12 bases between them. CDR3 sequence (DNA): TGTGCCAGCAGCTTAGACGGGGTCTCTATCTACGAGCAGTACTTC. Protein product: CASSLDGVSIYEQYF.

This clonotype has at least ten counts. The genes are TRBV12-3 or TRBV12-4 and TRBJ2-1; the match to TRBD2 covers 7 bases. This CDR3 contains 14 residues. V shed 5 bases and J 9 bases; nucleotides not matched to a gene: 10. The CDR3 spells CASSDQSGTTEQFF. The CDR3 nucleotides read TGTGCCAGCAGTGACCAGTCCGGGACTACTGAGCAGTTCTTC.

V gene TRBV13 combines with J gene TRBJ2-7; D may be TRBD2 (7 bases). The CDR3 is 14 amino acids. Germline CDR1 PRHDT, CDR2 FYEKMQ (reference sequence). V lost 7 bases, J lost 6 bases, and 19 bases lay in between. CDR3 DNA: TGTGCCAGCACCCAAGGGGGGGGGCTGTTCGAGCAGTACTTC. Translating it yields CASTQGGGLFEQYF.